These 26 T cell receptor beta chains originate from one sample sequenced in a study of molecular identifiers for immune sequencing clone quantification. From the PCR reads, TCRdb called clonotypes with MiXCR, one entry per CDR3 protein. The sample has about 640,000 distinct CDR3 sequences; 15% to 20% are singletons. Source material: naive CD8+ T cells from blood, with Jurkat cell RNA spiked in. Subset described: FACS-sorted CD8+CD4-CCR7+CD45RA+ naive T cells. Receptors originate from a human donor in good health. Some libraries in this study had Jurkat cell RNA spiked in.

Comment on this clonotype: This may be a read error, as it is one base from a much larger clone. The rearrangement links TRBV27 to TRBJ1-1; no definite D call. Germline CDR1 and CDR2: MNHEY and SMNVEV (reference sequence). The length of the CDR3 is 14 residues. CDR3 in DNA: TGTGCCTCCCGTTCGGTAGATGCGAACGCTGAAGCTTTCTTT. Amino acids: CASRSVDANAEAFF.

This clonotype was seen repeatedly, ten times or more. The V call is TRBV12-3 or TRBV12-4, the J call TRBJ2-7; 7 nucleotides agree with TRBD1. The CDR3 is 12 amino acids. V lost 8 bases, J lost 6 bases, and 7 bases stayed unmatched. In nucleotides, the CDR3 is TGTGCCAGCGGGGACAGATTACGCGAGCAGTACTTC. Protein sequence: CASGDRLREQYF.

To note about this clonotype: Since a much larger clone is just one base distant, this may be a read error. The V gene is TRBV2, the J gene TRBJ2-7; D gene uncertain. Per germline, CDR1 SNHLY and CDR2 FYNNEI. This CDR3 has 12 amino acids. V was cut by 6 bases and J by 3 bases, with 9 bases left in between. DNA of the CDR3: TGTGCCAGCAGGCCGGACCTCTACGAGCAGTACTTC. Protein: CASRPDLYEQYF.

This clonotype occurred a few times. The chain recombines TRBV6-6 with TRBJ2-2, with 7 bases that match TRBD1. Germline V lookup: CDR1 MNHNY, CDR2 SVGAGI (reference sequence). Trimming removed 3 bases from V and 0 bases from J; junction bases left unmatched: 13. CDR3 length: 19 residues. The CDR3 region is CASSYLGNRGLANTGELFF. CDR3 DNA sequence: TGTGCCAGCAGTTATTTAGGTAACAGGGGCCTGGCGAACACCGGGGAGCTGTTTTTT.

This clonotype was observed a few times. CDR3 protein: CASSGERNSGANVLTF. CDR3 nucleotides: TGTGCCAGCAGTGGTGAGCGGAACTCTGGGGCCAACGTCCTGACTTTC. The chain has TRBV7-9 and TRBJ2-6; tentatively, D is TRBD2 (5 bases). This CDR3 spans 16 amino acids. V was trimmed by 6 bases and J by 0 bases, leaving 12 bases between them. The germline V gene has CDR1 SEHNR and CDR2 FQNEAQ (reference sequence).

The genes are TRBV27 and TRBJ2-7, with D possibly matching TRBD2 (5 bases). Per the germline V gene, CDR1 is MNHEY and CDR2 is SMNVEV (reference sequence). V was pared by 5 bases and J by 6 bases, with 17 bases between. CDR3 size: 14 residues. CDR3 in DNA: TGTGCCAGCAGTCCCACCGGACTGGCTCGCGAGCAGTACTTC. Amino acids: CASSPTGLAREQYF.

This clonotype was observed at least ten times. The rearrangement joins TRBV12-3 or TRBV12-4 to TRBJ1-1; maybe TRBD1 (5 bases). This CDR3 has 14 amino acids. The V and J ends lost 10 bases and 5 bases respectively, with 20 bases between them. CDR3 amino acids: CATRQGQGLTEAFF. The CDR3 region has the DNA TGTGCCACCCGTCAGGGCCAGGGTCTGACTGAAGCTTTCTTT.

As regards this clonotype: Germline is not matched at one junction end, which may reflect a read error. The rearrangement links TRBV6-1 to TRBJ2-7; 8 bases align to TRBD2. The CDR3 is 16 residues long. Germline loops: CDR1 MNHNS, CDR2 SASEGT. The CDR3 here is CAGSGPPGGETYEQYF. In nucleotides, the CDR3 is TGTGCCGGCAGTGGCCCCCCGGGGGGGGAGACCTACGAGCAGTACTTC.

This clonotype was detected many times. This chain connects TRBV7-6 to TRBJ2-7, with 7 positions matching TRBD2. Germline lookup yields CDR1 SGHVS and CDR2 FNYEAQ. The V segment lost 0 bases and the J segment 5 bases; nucleotides outside the gene matches: 16. This CDR3 comprises 18 residues. Here the CDR3 DNA reads TGTGCCAGCAGCTTAGCTCAAAGGACTAGTTACTATGCTGACGAGCAGTACTTC. Translated, it gives CASSLAQRTSYYADEQYF.

Remarks on this clonotype: A read error is possible here, since a much larger clone lies one base away. This sequence joins TRBV12-3 or TRBV12-4 and TRBJ2-5, with D perhaps matching TRBD1 (6 bases). This CDR3 region has 13 residues. The CDR3 loop is CASSLQGTETRYF. The CDR3 nucleotides are TGTGCCAGCAGCTTACAGGGAACAGAGACCCGGTACTTC.

The V gene is TRBV5-8, the J gene TRBJ1-5, with TRBD1 as a possible D gene (6 bases). The CDR3 sequence is 15 residues long. The germline CDR1 and CDR2 sequences are SGHTS and YDEGEE. The germline V and J ends were trimmed by 4 bases and 2 bases, with 13 bases remaining between them. CDR3 coding DNA: TGTGCCAGCAGCCCATCAGGGGCCGGCAATCAGCCCCAGCATTTT. The encoded protein is CASSPSGAGNQPQHF.

The chain joins TRBV20-1 to TRBJ2-2; no reliable D call. The CDR3 extends over 14 amino acids. V lost 6 bases, J lost 0 bases, and 11 bases lay in between. The germline V gene has CDR1 DFQATT and CDR2 SNEGSKA (reference sequence). The CDR3 protein is CSAPLGTNTGELFF. The DNA for the CDR3 is TGCAGTGCCCCGTTGGGCACGAACACCGGGGAGCTGTTTTTT.

As for this clonotype: At one boundary the junction diverges from the germline segment, which might be a read error. V is TRBV4-1 and J is TRBJ1-2; TRBD1 is a possible D gene (6 bases). The CDR3 consists of 15 residues. Germline V CDR1 and CDR2: MGHRA, YSYEKL. The CDR3 DNA reads TGCGCCGGCAGCCACCTCCTGGACAGCATCTATGGCTACGCCTTC. Translated, it gives CAGSHLLDSIYGYAF.

This clonotype has a count of ten or more. The chain joins TRBV7-2 to TRBJ2-4; a weak D match, TRBD2 (6 bases). The CDR3 runs to 16 residues. CDR1 SGHTA and CDR2 FQGNSA come from the germline V gene. The V end was cut by 0 bases, the J end by 3 bases, with 12 bases between. In DNA, the CDR3 is TGTGCCAGCAGCTTAGCAGGGAGGTTCGGCAAAAACATTCAGTACTTC. Translated, it gives CASSLAGRFGKNIQYF.

This clonotype was counted at least ten times. The rearrangement uses TRBV20-1 and TRBJ2-3; D gene ambiguous. Germline CDR1 reads DFQATT; CDR2 reads SNEGSKA (reference sequence). With 3 bases removed from V and 5 bases from J, the gap between germline ends came to 12 bases. The CDR3 sequence is 13 residues long. Written as DNA, the CDR3 is TGCAGTGCTAGGCCGTCTGACCAAGATACGCAGTATTTT. Translated, it gives CSARPSDQDTQYF.

The chain couples TRBV28 to TRBJ1-4; 7 bases agree with TRBD1. The V segment lost 6 bases and the J segment 2 bases; nucleotides outside the gene matches: 6. Germline-derived CDR1 and CDR2 are MDHEN and SYDVKM. The CDR3 consists of 15 residues. CDR3 DNA: TGTGCCAGCAGCCACAGGGGTAGGACTAATGAAAAACTGTTTTTT. As protein: CASSHRGRTNEKLFF.

This clonotype was picked up many times. The chain couples TRBV3-1 to TRBJ2-4; D gene ambiguous. The length of the CDR3 is 13 residues. The germline gives CDR1 LGHDT, CDR2 YNNKEL (reference sequence). With 10 bases removed from V and 3 bases from J, the gap between germline ends came to 13 bases. The CDR3 loop reads CAISPNDKNIQYF. CDR3 in DNA: TGTGCCATTTCTCCGAATGACAAAAACATTCAGTACTTC.

This clonotype was seen ten or more times. The chain combines TRBV7-6 with TRBJ1-1; D is undetermined. CDR3 length: 11 amino acids. The germline gives CDR1 SGHVS, CDR2 FNYEAQ. V was pared by 5 bases and J by 5 bases, with 6 bases between. The CDR3 nucleotides read TGTGCCAGCAGCGACGGAACTGAAGCTTTCTTT. This encodes CASSDGTEAFF.

As regards this clonotype: One junction end disagrees with the germline gene, perhaps due to a read error. V usage is TRBV13 and J usage is TRBJ2-2; TRBD1 matches at 8 bases. The CDR3 has 18 amino acids. The germline CDR1 and CDR2 sequences are PRHDT and FYEKMQ (reference sequence). The CDR3 sequence: CASSLWTGTGYFTGGLFF. In nucleotides, the CDR3 is TGTGCCAGCAGCTTATGGACCGGGACAGGATATTTCACCGGGGGGCTGTTTTTT.

In this sample, this clonotype turned up many times. The chain has TRBV4-3 and TRBJ2-7, with 9 bases identical to TRBD2. This CDR3 is built from 16 residues. The J segment lost 6 bases and the V segment lost 0 bases, leaving 9 bases of the junction unmatched. Per germline, CDR1 LGHNA and CDR2 YSLEER. In nucleotides, the CDR3 is TGCGCCAGCAGCCAAGATTTAGGCGGGGGGGCCAGCGAGCAGTACTTC. Its translation is CASSQDLGGGASEQYF.

In its sample, this clonotype was seen many times. The genes are TRBV30 and TRBJ2-7; 7 bases fit TRBD2. The germline V gene encodes CDR1 GTSNPN and CDR2 SVGIG (reference sequence). CDR3 length: 14 amino acids. V shed 3 bases and J 6 bases; nucleotides not matched to a gene: 11. The CDR3 is CAWSPQSTSPEQYF. The DNA of the CDR3 is TGTGCCTGGAGCCCCCAATCGACTAGCCCCGAGCAGTACTTC.

This clonotype was detected a few times. A clone one base away is much larger, so this may be a read error. This rearrangement joins TRBV12-3 or TRBV12-4 to TRBJ2-3; D remains unclear. This CDR3 region has 14 residues. CDR3 residues: CASSLGERTDRQYF. CDR3 DNA sequence: TGTGCCAGCAGTTTGGGTGAACGCACAGATAGGCAGTATTTT.

The sample holds many counts of this clonotype. The CDR3 is CSAKARGDYEQYF. In nucleotides, the CDR3 is TGCAGCGCCAAAGCCAGGGGTGACTACGAGCAGTACTTC. This sequence joins TRBV29-1 and TRBJ2-7, with D maybe TRBD1 (6 bases). There are 13 residues in the CDR3. The germline CDR1 and CDR2 sequences are SQVTM and ANQGSEA. Between the trimmed V and J ends, which lost 7 bases and 3 bases, there was a span of 16 bases.

The J gene is TRBJ2-7, the V gene TRBV19; D gene ambiguous. Trimming shortened V by 6 bases and J by 0 bases, and 15 bases separated the two germline ends. The CDR3 has 15 amino acids. Germline V gene data show CDR1 as LNHDA and CDR2 as SQIVND (reference sequence). The DNA for the CDR3 is TGTGCCAGTAGCTACAGAGCCATTAGCTCCTACGAGCAGTACTTC. Translation gives CASSYRAISSYEQYF.

This clonotype was observed at least ten times. The gene calls are TRBV4-3 and TRBJ1-1; D unresolved. This CDR3 spans 14 amino acids. Germline CDR1 reads LGHNA; CDR2 reads YSLEER. Trimming took 0 bases from V and 4 from J, leaving 9 bases between them. CDR3 in DNA: TGCGCCAGCAGCCAAGATCCTGACGGCACTGAAGCTTTCTTT. It codes for CASSQDPDGTEAFF.

This clonotype appeared a few times. The chain combines TRBV19 with TRBJ2-5; the D gene is possibly TRBD2 (6 bases). This CDR3 spans 14 amino acids. Trimming left V 6 bases short and J 0 bases short, with 11 bases between. CDR1 is LNHDA and CDR2 is SQIVND in the germline V gene (reference sequence). As DNA, the CDR3 is TGTGCCAGTAGCCCACCGGGAGACCAAGAGACCCAGTACTTC. Its protein is CASSPPGDQETQYF.